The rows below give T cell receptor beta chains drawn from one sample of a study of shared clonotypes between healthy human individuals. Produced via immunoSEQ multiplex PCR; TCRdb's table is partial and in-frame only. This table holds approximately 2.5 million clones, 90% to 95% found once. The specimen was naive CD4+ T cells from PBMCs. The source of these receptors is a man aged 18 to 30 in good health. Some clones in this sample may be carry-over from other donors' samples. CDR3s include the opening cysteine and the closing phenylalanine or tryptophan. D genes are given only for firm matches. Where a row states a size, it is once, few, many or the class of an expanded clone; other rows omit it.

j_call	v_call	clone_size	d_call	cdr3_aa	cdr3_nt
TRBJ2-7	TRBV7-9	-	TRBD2	CASSSGLAGTYEQYF	TGTGCCAGCAGCTCGGGACTAGCGGGAACCTACGAGCAGTACTTC
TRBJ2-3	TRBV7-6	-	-	CASSLTVPDTQYF	TGTGCCAGCAGCCTCACCGTCCCAGATACGCAGTATTTT
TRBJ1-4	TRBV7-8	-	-	CASSLGAGQYEKLFF	TGTGCCAGCAGCTTAGGAGCTGGACAGTATGAAAAACTGTTTTTT
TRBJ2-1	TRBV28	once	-	CASTPGGADEQFF	TGTGCCAGCACTCCGGGCGGGGCTGATGAGCAGTTCTTC
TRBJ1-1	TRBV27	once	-	CASSRTGQENTEAFF	TGTGCCAGTTCGCGAACCGGGCAAGAGAACACTGAAGCTTTCTTT
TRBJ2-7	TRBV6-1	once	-	CASSERGSAYEQYF	TGTGCCAGCAGTGAAAGGGGCAGTGCGTACGAGCAGTACTTC
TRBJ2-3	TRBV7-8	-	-	CASSLVSGGPSTDTQYF	TGTGCCAGCAGCTTAGTCTCCGGGGGACCAAGCACAGATACGCAGTATTTT
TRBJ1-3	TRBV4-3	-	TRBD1	CASSQGQVSGNTIYF	TGCGCCAGCAGCCAGGGACAGGTTTCTGGAAACACCATATATTTT
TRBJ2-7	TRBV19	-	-	CASSTGLYRSYEQYF	TGTGCCAGTAGTACCGGACTTTACCGCTCCTACGAGCAGTACTTC
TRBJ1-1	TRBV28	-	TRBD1	CASGTGGRSEAFF	TGTGCTTCCGGGACAGGCGGTCGGAGTGAAGCTTTCTTT
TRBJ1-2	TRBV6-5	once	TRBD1	CASQGQAGYTF	TGTGCCAGCCAGGGACAGGCCGGCTACACCTTC
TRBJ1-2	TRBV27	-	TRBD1	CASSFIQTGRYYGYTF	TGTGCCAGCAGTTTCATCCAGACAGGGAGGTACTATGGCTACACCTTC